What follows are 26 T cell receptor beta chains derived from one specimen sequenced in a study of Graves' ophthalmopathy and Graves' hyperthyroidism. CDR3 regions of TCR beta were amplified from RNA transcripts. First-round RT-PCR relied on HTBI primers, and a second-round multiplex PCR came next. TCRdb analysed the multiplex PCR reads with MiXCR anew, one entry per CDR3 protein. The sample includes around 1,200,000 distinct CDR3 sequences, 36% of them seen just once. Source material: peripheral blood or thyroid tissue (not recorded which). The origin of the receptors is an adult man with Graves' hyperthyroidism.

This clonotype was seen repeatedly, ten times or more. CDR3 region: CASSLLGQEEAFF. CDR3 coding DNA: TGTGCCAGTAGTCTGCTGGGGCAAGAGGAAGCTTTCTTT. The J gene is TRBJ1-1, the V gene TRBV19, with a weak D call TRBD1 (5 bases). CDR3 size: 13 residues. V shed 5 bases and J shed 8 bases, with 15 bases lying between them. Germline V CDR1 and CDR2: LNHDA, SQIVND (reference sequence).

In its sample, this clonotype was seen a few times. The rearrangement uses TRBV28 and TRBJ2-7; 8 bases map to TRBD1. V lost 5 bases and J lost 4; bases outside the gene matches: 10. This CDR3 is built from 15 residues. Per germline, CDR1 MDHEN and CDR2 SYDVKM. The CDR3 protein is CASSPLDRVRYEQYF. The CDR3 DNA reads as TGTGCCAGCAGTCCCCTGGACAGGGTAAGGTACGAGCAGTACTTC. Based on the CDR3 plus reference TRBV28 and TRBJ2-7, the full variable domain is DVKVTQSSRYLVKRTGEKVFLECVQDMDHENMFWYRQDPGLGLRLIYFSYDVKMKEKGDIPEGYSVSREKKERFSLILESASTNQTSMYLCASSPLDRVRYEQYFGPGTRLTVT.

This clonotype was seen ten or more times. This chain uses TRBV25-1 with TRBJ2-5, with a possible D match to TRBD2 (5 bases). From germline, CDR1 is MGHDK and CDR2 SYGVNS. The V end was cut by 4 bases, the J end by 4 bases, with 16 bases between. There are 15 residues in the CDR3. The chain's CDR3 is CASSGRQAGGETQYF. The CDR3 nucleotides read TGTGCCAGCAGTGGACGGCAGGCCGGAGGAGAGACCCAGTACTTC. The complete variable domain, with remaining parts taken from reference TRBV25-1 and TRBJ2-5, reads EADIYQTPRYLVIGTGKKITLECSQTMGHDKMYWYQQDPGMELHLIHYSYGVNSTEKGDLSSESTVSRIRTEHFPLTLESARPSHTSQYLCASSGRQAGGETQYFGPGTRLLVL.

This clonotype appeared once. The genes are TRBV20-1 and TRBJ2-2; D may be TRBD1 (6 bases). Germline loops: CDR1 DFQATT, CDR2 SNEGSKA (reference sequence). The V gene lost 4 bases and the J gene lost 6 bases, with 12 bases spanning the gap. The CDR3 spans 13 residues. The CDR3 sequence is CSAISTGPGELFF. The CDR3 DNA is TGCAGTGCTATTTCGACAGGACCCGGGGAGCTGTTTTTT.

The chain joins TRBV12-3 or TRBV12-4 to TRBJ2-5; the match to TRBD1 covers 9 bases. V trimming: 6 bases; J trimming: 5 bases; junction bases outside the gene matches: 10. The CDR3 covers 15 residues. DNA of the CDR3: TGTGCCAGCAGAAGGGACAGGGTCGTATGGGAGACCCAGTACTTC. Protein sequence: CASRRDRVVWETQYF.

This clonotype turned up a few times. The CDR3 nucleotides are TGTGCCAGCAGTTACTCGCTGAGGGACAGAGGCTACGAGCAGTACTTC. Translating gives CASSYSLRDRGYEQYF. V gene TRBV6-5 combines with J gene TRBJ2-7; TRBD1 agrees at 7 bases. V gave up 0 bases and J gave up 3 bases; unmatched junction bases: 8. Germline V CDR1 and CDR2: MNHEY, SVGAGI. This CDR3 spans 16 amino acids.

For this clonotype: Relative to the germline gene, one junction end is altered; a read error may explain this. The chain employs TRBV7-9 and TRBJ1-1; D remains ambiguous. The length of the CDR3 is 8 residues. Germline CDR1 SEHNR, CDR2 FQNEAQ (reference sequence). The CDR3 DNA reads as TGTGCCAGCAGCTTTACGGGGTTT. Protein: CASSFTGF.

This clonotype has more than one count but fewer than ten. The chain carries TRBV20-1 and TRBJ1-5, with 11 positions matching TRBD1. The junction had 8 bases not matched to a gene; V was cut back by 5 bases and J by 5 bases. The germline V gene encodes CDR1 DFQATT and CDR2 SNEGSKA (reference sequence). CDR3 length: 15 residues. This CDR3 reads CSAAPTGQGDQPQHF. The DNA of the CDR3 is TGCAGTGCTGCGCCTACGGGACAGGGGGATCAGCCCCAGCATTTT.

The gene calls are TRBV7-9 and TRBJ2-6; 9 positions match TRBD1. Losses at the gene ends were 4 bases for V and 0 bases for J; bases not matched to a gene: 7. The CDR3 contains 18 residues. Germline V gene sequence: CDR1 SEHNR, CDR2 FQNEAQ (reference sequence). The CDR3, as DNA: TGTGCCAGCAGCTCCCCGGGACAGGGTAGCTCTGGGGCCAACGTCCTGACTTTC. Protein: CASSSPGQGSSGANVLTF.

This clonotype was recorded many times. The chain uses TRBV6-2 or TRBV6-3 and TRBJ1-5; D gene unclear. The CDR3 has 13 amino acids. Per germline, CDR1 MNHEY and CDR2 SVGEGT. V lost 6 bases and J lost 6, with 12 bases in between. The CDR3: CASSTSMSQPQHF. The CDR3 DNA is TGTGCCAGCAGCACCTCTATGTCTCAGCCCCAGCATTTT.

This chain joins TRBV19 and TRBJ2-7, with D possibly matching TRBD2 (6 bases). Germline V gene lookup returns CDR1 LNHDA and CDR2 SQIVND (reference sequence). Between the trimmed V and J ends, which lost 11 bases and 4 bases, there was a span of 21 bases. This CDR3 has 14 residues. CDR3 amino acids: CAGGGGASSYEQYF. CDR3 sequence (DNA): TGTGCCGGAGGCGGCGGGGCGAGTTCTTACGAGCAGTACTTC.

In this sample, this clonotype turned up many times. The rearrangement links TRBV12-3 or TRBV12-4 to TRBJ1-2; D not certain. The germline V and J ends were trimmed by 6 bases and 10 bases, with 18 bases remaining between them. The CDR3 loop spans 13 amino acids. As DNA, the CDR3 is TGTGCCAGCAGCCCGCCGGGAAAGGAGCTCTACACCTTC. Its protein is CASSPPGKELYTF.

In its sample, this clonotype was seen many times. This sequence joins TRBV7-9 and TRBJ1-1, with D possibly being TRBD1 (5 bases). The CDR3 runs 14 residues. V dropped 5 bases and J dropped 6 bases, with 16 bases sitting between them. Germline V lookup: CDR1 SEHNR, CDR2 FQNEAQ (reference sequence). CDR3 nucleotides: TGTGCCAGCAGCCATCCCGGGGGGAATTCTGAAGCTTTCTTT. Protein product: CASSHPGGNSEAFF. The full variable domain, its missing parts supplied by reference TRBV7-9 and TRBJ1-1, is DTGVSQNPRHKITKRGQNVTFRCDPISEHNRLYWYRQTLGQGPEFLTYFQNEAQLEKSRLLSDRFSAERPKGSFSTLEIQRTEQGDSAMYLCASSHPGGNSEAFFGQGTRLTVV.

In the case of this clonotype: At one boundary the junction diverges from the germline segment, which might be a read error. J is TRBJ1-4 and V is TRBV10-3; possible D gene TRBD1, 6 bases. The CDR3 has 12 residues. CDR1 is ENHRY and CDR2 is SYGVKD in the germline V gene. The CDR3 protein is CASSRTVARLFF. CDR3 nucleotides: TGTGCCAGCAGTAGGACAGTTGCAAGACTGTTTTTT.

This clonotype was seen many times. The chain links TRBV13 to TRBJ2-7; the match to TRBD2 covers 7 bases. Germline V gene lookup returns CDR1 PRHDT and CDR2 FYEKMQ (reference sequence). The CDR3 spans 14 residues. With 6 bases clipped from V and 6 bases from J, the junction kept 11 bases outside the gene matches. CDR3 coding DNA: TGTGCCAGCAGGGCTTTCGGGACTAATGGCGAGCAGTACTTC. Amino acids: CASRAFGTNGEQYF.

There are a few counts of this clonotype. The chain is built from TRBV5-8 and TRBJ2-7, with 9 bases fitting TRBD1. Trimming took 7 bases from V and 3 from J; bases not matched to a gene: 11. Germline CDR1 and CDR2: SGHTS and YDEGEE. CDR3 length equals 15 residues. The CDR3 DNA reads as TGTGCCAGCCGCCAGGACAGGGGACTGCGCTACGAGCAGTACTTC. Its translation is CASRQDRGLRYEQYF. The whole variable domain, filled in from reference TRBV5-8 and TRBJ2-7, reads EAGVTQSPTHLIKTRGQQATLRCSPISGHTSVYWYQQALGLGLQFLLWYDEGEERNRGNFPPRFSGRQFPNYSSELNVNALELEDSALYLCASRQDRGLRYEQYFGPGTRLTVT.

This clonotype was recorded at least ten times. The chain joins TRBV29-1 to TRBJ1-2; possible D gene TRBD1, 5 bases. Deletions cut 4 bases from V and 2 bases from J, with 11 bases between. Germline assignment: CDR1 SQVTM and CDR2 ANQGSEA. This CDR3 comprises 13 residues. For the CDR3, the DNA is TGCAGCGTTGTCTTGCAGGGCAACTATGGCTACACCTTC. It specifies CSVVLQGNYGYTF.

The V call is TRBV5-8, the J call TRBJ1-3; D is unclear. The CDR3 covers 15 residues. V lost 0 bases and J 7 bases, leaving 14 bases between the germline ends. The germline V gene has CDR1 SGHTS and CDR2 YDEGEE. CDR3 sequence reads: CASSLAKGRRNTIYF. DNA of the CDR3: TGTGCCAGCAGCTTGGCCAAGGGTCGGCGGAACACCATATATTTT.

The rearrangement uses TRBV12-3 or TRBV12-4 and TRBJ1-2; a weak D match, TRBD1 (6 bases). CDR3 length equals 17 residues. V lost 7 bases and J 4 bases, leaving 25 bases between the germline ends. CDR3 region: CASMPRGGLSTLYGYTF. DNA for the CDR3: TGTGCCAGCATGCCTCGGGGGGGCCTCTCTACCCTCTATGGCTACACCTTC.

This clonotype showed up many times. The chain combines TRBV5-1 with TRBJ2-7; D is unresolved. CDR1 and CDR2 from the germline V gene are SGHRS and YFSETQ. This CDR3 region has 14 residues. Trimming left V 3 bases short and J 5 bases short, with 15 bases between. This chain's CDR3 is CASSYRGNSHEQYF. The CDR3 DNA sequence: TGCGCCAGCAGCTACCGAGGTAATTCCCACGAGCAGTACTTC.

This clonotype was recorded at least ten times. V is TRBV20-1 and J is TRBJ2-7; the match to TRBD2 covers 7 bases. The germline CDR1 and CDR2 sequences are DFQATT and SNEGSKA (reference sequence). Unmatched junction bases numbered 1, after V lost 1 base and J lost 1 base. This CDR3 is built from 13 residues. CDR3 in DNA: TGCAGTGCTAGAGGGACTAGATCCTACGAGCAGTACTTC. It translates to CSARGTRSYEQYF.

There are a few counts of this clonotype. Possible read error: a much larger clone is one base away. This chain joins TRBV10-3 and TRBJ1-2, with D uncertain. Germline V gives CDR1 ENHRY, CDR2 SYGVKD. This CDR3 comprises 14 residues. V lost 6 bases and J 3 bases, leaving 14 bases between the germline ends. The CDR3 loop reads CAISSLPLYYGYTF. The CDR3 coding sequence is TGTGCCATCAGCTCACTCCCACTATACTATGGCTACACCTTC.

This rearrangement joins TRBV9 to TRBJ2-3; D is tentatively TRBD1 or TRBD2 (5 bases each). V lost 1 base, J lost 0 bases, and 9 bases lay in between. The germline gives CDR1 SGDLS, CDR2 YYNGEE. The CDR3 covers 15 residues. This CDR3 reads CASSVSGQSTDTQYF. The CDR3 bases are TGTGCCAGCAGCGTATCGGGGCAGAGCACAGATACGCAGTATTTT.

The chain combines TRBV11-2 with TRBJ1-2; D not resolved. Trimming removed 5 bases from V and 7 bases from J, with 20 bases in between. CDR3 length: 15 amino acids. Germline V gene sequence: CDR1 SGHAT, CDR2 FQNNGV. The CDR3 is CASSTWRSRAFGYTF. Here the CDR3 DNA reads TGTGCCAGCAGCACCTGGCGGAGTAGGGCCTTTGGCTACACCTTC.

The V gene is TRBV12-3 or TRBV12-4, the J gene TRBJ2-2; possible D gene TRBD2, 6 bases. Between the trimmed V and J ends, which lost 1 base and 2 bases, there was a span of 14 bases. The CDR3 loop spans 17 amino acids. CDR3 region: CASSLDTGTANTGELFF. CDR3 coding DNA: TGTGCCAGCAGTTTAGATACCGGGACTGCTAACACCGGGGAGCTGTTTTTT.

This clonotype was counted at least ten times. The CDR3 is CASSLGRPNTEAFF. The CDR3, as DNA: TGTGCCAGCAGCTTGGGGCGGCCGAACACTGAAGCTTTCTTT. The rearrangement links TRBV5-6 to TRBJ1-1; D unclear. This CDR3 region has 14 residues. V shed 0 bases and J shed 1 base, with 7 bases lying between them. Germline CDR1 and CDR2: SGHDT and YYEEEE.